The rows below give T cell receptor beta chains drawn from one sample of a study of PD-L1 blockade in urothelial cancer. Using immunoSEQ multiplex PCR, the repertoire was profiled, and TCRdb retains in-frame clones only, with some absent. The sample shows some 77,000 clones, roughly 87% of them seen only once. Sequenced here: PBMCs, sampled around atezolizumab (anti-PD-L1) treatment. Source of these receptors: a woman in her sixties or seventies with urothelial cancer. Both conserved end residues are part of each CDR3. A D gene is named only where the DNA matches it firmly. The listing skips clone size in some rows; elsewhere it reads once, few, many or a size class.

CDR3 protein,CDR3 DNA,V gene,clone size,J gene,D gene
CASSLTRRGITDTQYF,TGTGCCAGCAGCTTAACACGGCGGGGGATCACAGATACGCAGTATTTT,TRBV7-2,NA,TRBJ2-3,TRBD2
CASTQQGPTYEQYF,TGTGCCAGCACCCAACAGGGTCCTACCTACGAGCAGTACTTC,TRBV28,few,TRBJ2-7,NA
CSVQGATNEKLFF,TGCAGCGTACAGGGGGCTACTAATGAAAAACTGTTTTTT,TRBV29-1,NA,TRBJ1-4,TRBD1
CASSLAQNTEAFF,TGTGCCAGCAGCTTAGCACAGAACACTGAAGCTTTCTTT,TRBV7-6,NA,TRBJ1-1,NA
CASSELGQFSTDTQYF,TGTGCCAGCAGTGAATTGGGGCAGTTTAGCACAGATACGCAGTATTTT,TRBV2,NA,TRBJ2-3,NA
CASSQIEEDEQYF,TGCGCCAGCAGTCAAATCGAGGAGGACGAGCAGTACTTC,TRBV23-1,NA,TRBJ2-7,NA
CASSLDLGGKEKLFF,TGTGCCAGCAGCTTGGATTTAGGAGGGAAGGAAAAACTGTTTTTT,TRBV5-4,NA,TRBJ1-4,NA
CASSEERAGSAGYTF,TGTGCCAGCAGTGAAGAGAGGGCGGGGTCCGCGGGCTACACCTTC,TRBV6-1,NA,TRBJ1-2,NA
CAIRRSSGADGTQYF,TGTGCCATCAGAAGATCTAGCGGGGCCGACGGTACGCAGTATTTT,TRBV10-3,NA,TRBJ2-3,TRBD2
CAWSTGGAETQYF,TGTGCCTGGTCCACGGGGGGGGCCGAGACCCAGTACTTC,TRBV30,NA,TRBJ2-5,TRBD2
CASSQDRGLYNEQFF,TGTGCCAGCAGCCAGGACAGGGGACTATACAATGAGCAGTTCTTC,TRBV7-9,NA,TRBJ2-1,TRBD1
CAWSETSGFGNEQFF,TGTGCCTGGAGTGAGACTAGCGGGTTTGGAAATGAGCAGTTCTTC,TRBV30,NA,TRBJ2-1,TRBD2
CASTTTQGGNEKLFF,TGTGCCAGTACTACAACACAGGGCGGTAATGAAAAACTGTTTTTT,TRBV19,few,TRBJ1-4,NA
CASSPGTSYIEKLFF,TGCGCCAGCAGCCCAGGGACATCCTATATTGAAAAACTGTTTTTT,TRBV4-1,NA,TRBJ1-4,NA
CASSLRRLGGGTGELFF,TGTGCCAGCAGCCTCCGCCGACTAGGTGGGGGCACCGGGGAGCTGTTTTTT,TRBV5-5,NA,TRBJ2-2,NA
CASSPLSGQGPGENTEAFF,TGTGCCAGCTCACCCCTTTCTGGACAGGGCCCGGGGGAGAACACTGAAGCTTTCTTT,TRBV18,NA,TRBJ1-1,TRBD1
CASSLAPQDYGYTF,TGCGCCAGCAGCTTGGCCCCCCAGGACTATGGCTACACCTTC,TRBV5-1,few,TRBJ1-2,NA
CASSEWEREDQETQYF,TGTGCCAGCAGTGAATGGGAACGGGAGGACCAAGAGACCCAGTACTTC,TRBV25-1,NA,TRBJ2-5,TRBD2
CASSRAQGASTQYF,TGTGCCAGCAGTAGGGCCCAGGGGGCGAGTACGCAGTATTTT,TRBV2,NA,TRBJ2-3,TRBD1
CASSVGGDSLPEQFF,TGTGCCAGCAGCGTAGGGGGGGACAGTCTCCCTGAGCAGTTCTTC,TRBV9,NA,TRBJ2-1,NA
CASSWTVGVATNNEQFF,TGTGCCAGTAGTTGGACTGTTGGGGTAGCGACTAACAATGAGCAGTTCTTC,TRBV19,NA,TRBJ2-1,NA
CSARGSYEQYF,TGCAGTGCGAGGGGGAGCTACGAGCAGTACTTC,TRBV20-1,NA,TRBJ2-7,NA
CASSLVSANTGELFF,TGTGCCAGCAGCTTAGTATCTGCGAACACCGGGGAGCTGTTTTTT,TRBV7-8,NA,TRBJ2-2,NA
CAISGGLTDTQYF,TGTGCCATCAGTGGAGGACTCACAGATACGCAGTATTTT,TRBV10-3,NA,TRBJ2-3,NA
CASSKDPDSVLGSTNEKLFF,TGCGCCAGCAGCAAAGACCCTGACAGCGTCCTAGGTTCAACTAATGAAAAACTGTTTTTT,TRBV4-1,NA,TRBJ1-4,NA
CASSQRLAGVSYEQYF,TGTGCCAGCAGCCAGAGACTAGCGGGAGTATCCTACGAGCAGTACTTC,TRBV5-4,once,TRBJ2-7,TRBD2
CAISSPGQGQYEQYF,TGTGCCATCAGTTCCCCGGGACAGGGTCAGTACGAGCAGTACTTC,TRBV10-3,NA,TRBJ2-7,TRBD1
CASSLRPTADTEAFF,TGTGCCAGCAGCTTACGACCAACGGCGGACACTGAAGCTTTCTTT,TRBV13,once,TRBJ1-1,NA
CASRERLAAIYNEQFF,TGTGCCAGCAGGGAGCGACTAGCCGCCATCTACAATGAGCAGTTCTTC,TRBV7-8,NA,TRBJ2-1,TRBD2
CASSPQGDTQYF,TGCGCCAGCAGCCCCCAGGGTGATACGCAGTATTTT,TRBV5-1,NA,TRBJ2-3,NA
CASSHREGLYGYTF,TGTGCCAGCAGCCACCGGGAGGGGTTATATGGCTACACCTTC,TRBV5-6,NA,TRBJ1-2,NA
CASSSSTGVTEAFF,TGTGCCAGCAGCTCAAGTACAGGGGTCACTGAAGCTTTCTTT,TRBV7-9,NA,TRBJ1-1,TRBD1
CASRWGDTEAFF,TGTGCCAGTAGGTGGGGAGACACTGAAGCTTTCTTT,TRBV19,NA,TRBJ1-1,NA
CASSEGRGALGYGYTF,TGTGCCAGCAGTGAAGGGAGGGGCGCCCTAGGCTATGGCTACACCTTC,TRBV2,NA,TRBJ1-2,NA
CASSQKSSNPYNEQFF,TGTGCCAGCAGCCAAAAGTCTTCTAACCCCTACAATGAGCAGTTCTTC,TRBV4-2,NA,TRBJ2-1,NA
CASGSQGFLLEQFF,TGTGCCAGCGGTTCACAGGGGTTTCTCTTAGAGCAGTTCTTC,TRBV6-5,NA,TRBJ2-1,TRBD1
CASSLAWGEETQYF,TGTGCCAGCAGCTTAGCGTGGGGAGAAGAGACCCAGTACTTC,TRBV7-8,NA,TRBJ2-5,NA
CASSPNTVGTGNTIYF,TGCGCCAGCAGCCCTAATACAGTGGGCACTGGAAACACCATATATTTT,TRBV5-1,few,TRBJ1-3,NA
CARSRQGAVYQPQHF,TGCGCCAGGTCGAGACAGGGCGCGGTTTATCAGCCCCAGCATTTT,TRBV5-1,NA,TRBJ1-5,TRBD1
CASTNGQGAQYF,TGTGCCAGCACCAATGGACAGGGGGCCCAGTACTTC,TRBV7-9,NA,TRBJ2-5,TRBD1
CASKLATGAYEQYF,TGTGCCAGCAAGCTCGCGACAGGGGCCTACGAGCAGTACTTC,TRBV27,NA,TRBJ2-7,TRBD1